Below, one TCR beta chain is given with its context. The study drew participants aged about 18 to 90 years from fewer than 30 US areas. Each participant's cohort was designated according to participant-reported clinical history. This record belongs to a study of blood T cell repertoires in COVID-19. The wider study: PBMCs, B-cell-depleted T cells, or T cells were the source of the cDNA or gDNA that made up the material.

Libraries were prepared by immunoSEQ multiplex PCR; TCRdb keeps only in-frame clonotypes and omits some of them. The table lists about 270,000 clones, around 89% of them singletons. The germline CDR1 and CDR2 sequences are GTSNPN and SVGIG (reference sequence). The CDR3 covers 17 residues. The V end lost 5 bases, the J end lost 3 bases, and 23 bases lay between the germline ends. This sequence was found in a woman in her thirties with acute COVID-19. The gene calls are TRBV30 and TRBJ2-1; D is possibly TRBD1 (5 bases). The sample was PBMCs or T cells enriched from blood (not recorded which). The CDR3 DNA follows: TGTGCCTGGGGGGCCCAGACGATCCAGTCTCGCTACAATGAGCAGTTCTTC. The encoded protein is CAWGAQTIQSRYNEQFF.